The TCR beta chain under discussion was sequenced for a study of blood T cell repertoires in COVID-19. In the study overall: Italy, Spain and the United States were the sources of the convalescent and acute COVID-19 samples. From T cells, B-cell-depleted T cells, or PBMCs came the material, which was cDNA or gDNA.

V dropped 5 bases and J dropped 2 bases, with 11 bases sitting between them. This CDR3 comprises 14 residues. Germline CDR1 and CDR2: KGHDR and SFDVKD. By share, this clone ranks as medium-sized. Seattle's enrolled individuals joined amid active infection and were then monitored longitudinally. In the authors' methods: Estimation of nucleated cell counts was performed using reference gene primer amplification. Assay: immunoSEQ multiplex PCR; the TCRdb copy retains only in-frame clones and omits some. The DNA gave D and trimming, while V, J and clone size come from that table. The table shows some 70,000 clones, with over 60% occurring only once.

The source of this sequence is a man between 60 and 75 years old with COVID-19, enrolled during active disease. Sequencing used peripheral blood. The chain joins TRBV24-1 to TRBJ2-5, with a tentative D call TRBD2 (5 bases). In DNA, the CDR3 is TGTGCCACCAGTGCTGCGCGGGCGCAAGAGACCCAGTACTTC. This encodes CATSAARAQETQYF.